The 28 T cell receptor beta chains presented below share a single source sample, sequenced in a study of cytomegalovirus exposure and HLA in healthy donors. TCRdb's table, derived via immunoSEQ multiplex PCR, lists solely in-frame clones and lacks some. The table has 150,000 to 200,000 clones, under 90% seen once. Sequenced sample: PBMCs. These receptors were obtained from a woman between 18 and 29 years old in good health and CMV-seropositive.

This chain joins TRBV5-1 and TRBJ1-1; D may be TRBD1 (5 bases). This CDR3 spans 13 amino acids. The germline gives CDR1 SGHRS, CDR2 YFSETQ. V lost 3 bases and J lost 5, with 11 bases in between. The CDR3 nucleotides are TGCGCCAGCAGCTGGGGCGCGGGGACTGAAGCTTTCTTT. Its protein product is CASSWGAGTEAFF.

J is TRBJ2-5 and V is TRBV6-5; 9 nucleotides align to TRBD2. Losses at the gene ends were 3 bases for V and 6 bases for J; bases not matched to a gene: 5. Germline-derived CDR1 and CDR2 are MNHEY and SVGAGI. CDR3 length: 14 residues. DNA for the CDR3: TGTGCCAGCAGTTATAGCGGGAGTCAACAGACCCAGTACTTC. This gives the protein CASSYSGSQQTQYF.

For the CDR3, the DNA is TGTGCCAGCAGCGTAGGGCTAGCGGGATTGGGATGGTCCTACGAGCAGTACTTC. It codes for CASSVGLAGLGWSYEQYF. J is TRBJ2-7 and V is TRBV9; 9 nucleotides align to TRBD2. The junction had 11 bases not matched to a gene; V was cut back by 0 bases and J by 1 base. The CDR3 runs to 18 residues. Germline CDR1 and CDR2: SGDLS and YYNGEE. The variable domain in full, with the rest retrieved from reference TRBV9 and TRBJ2-7, is DSGVTQTPKHLITATGQRVTLRCSPRSGDLSVYWYQQSLDQGLQFLIQYYNGEERAKGNILERFSAQQFPDLHSELNLSSLELGDSALYFCASSVGLAGLGWSYEQYFGPGTRLTVT.

V is TRBV30 and J is TRBJ2-7; TRBD2 matches at 7 bases. Germline trimming cut 3 bases from V and 3 bases from J; bases unmatched to any gene: 2. CDR1 and CDR2 (germline): GTSNPN, SVGIG (reference sequence). This CDR3 has 12 amino acids. CDR3 protein: CAWRSGGYEQYF. In nucleotides, the CDR3 is TGTGCCTGGAGGTCGGGAGGCTACGAGCAGTACTTC.

The chain uses TRBV28 and TRBJ1-2; D perhaps matches TRBD1 (5 bases). Germline loops: CDR1 MDHEN, CDR2 SYDVKM. Trimming cost V 6 bases and J 0 bases, with 14 bases left between them. CDR3 length: 15 residues. CDR3 in DNA: TGTGCCAGCAGCCTGACAGCCCCAGCTAACTATGGCTACACCTTC. Its translation: CASSLTAPANYGYTF.

The chain is built from TRBV2 and TRBJ2-1; maybe TRBD2 (5 bases). Trimming pared 6 bases from V and 9 bases from J, leaving 12 bases between. There are 12 residues in the CDR3. Germline V gives CDR1 SNHLY, CDR2 FYNNEI. CDR3 residues: CASRELVFEQFF. CDR3 DNA sequence: TGTGCCAGCAGGGAACTAGTTTTTGAGCAGTTCTTC.

The rearrangement joins TRBV5-1 to TRBJ2-3, with a possible D match to TRBD2 (5 bases). The V end was cut by 0 bases, the J end by 4 bases, with 15 bases between. Germline assignment: CDR1 SGHRS and CDR2 YFSETQ. CDR3 size: 16 residues. The CDR3 protein is CASSLDPGTAADTQYF. Written as DNA, the CDR3 is TGCGCCAGCAGCTTGGATCCGGGAACTGCAGCAGATACGCAGTATTTT.

V is TRBV7-3 and J is TRBJ2-7; 11 bases fit TRBD2. Trimming took 5 bases from V and 2 from J; bases not matched to a gene: 5. CDR1 and CDR2 from the germline V gene are SGHTA and FQGTGA. The CDR3 covers 15 residues. CDR3 nucleotide sequence: TGTGCCAGCAGCCCCGGGACTAGCGGACCCTACGAGCAGTACTTC. This translates into CASSPGTSGPYEQYF.

The chain uses TRBV29-1 and TRBJ2-5; 8 bases are shared with TRBD1. Unmatched junction bases numbered 3, after V lost 4 bases and J lost 5 bases. Germline assignment: CDR1 SQVTM and CDR2 ANQGSEA. CDR3 length equals 12 residues. In DNA, the CDR3 is TGCAGCGTTGGATGGACAGGGGAGACCCAGTACTTC. Translation: CSVGWTGETQYF.

The V and J genes are TRBV28 and TRBJ2-2; 13 nucleotides match TRBD2. V shed 3 bases and J 3 bases; nucleotides not matched to a gene: 10. This CDR3 has 19 amino acids. CDR1 MDHEN and CDR2 SYDVKM come from the germline V gene. The CDR3 coding sequence is TGTGCCAGCAGTTTGCGAACTAGCGGGAGGGCCCAGGACACCGGGGAGCTGTTTTTT. Protein: CASSLRTSGRAQDTGELFF.

The chain has TRBV27 and TRBJ2-7; 9 positions match TRBD2. Germline V gives CDR1 MNHEY, CDR2 SMNVEV (reference sequence). The length of the CDR3 is 17 residues. V dropped 0 bases and J dropped 4; count of bases not matched to a gene: 10. The CDR3 reads CASSLSLIAGALYEQYF. The DNA for the CDR3 is TGTGCCAGCAGTTTATCGCTAATAGCGGGAGCTCTGTACGAGCAGTACTTC.

V usage is TRBV7-2 and J usage is TRBJ2-5; 7 bases fit TRBD2. V shed 5 bases, J shed 4 bases, and the junction held 13 bases outside the gene matches. The CDR3 covers 16 residues. In germline, CDR1 is SGHTA, CDR2 FQGNSA. This CDR3 is CASSRVGAGVSETQYF. The CDR3, as DNA: TGTGCCAGCAGCAGAGTCGGGGCGGGAGTTTCAGAGACCCAGTACTTC.

The chain uses TRBV19 and TRBJ2-7, with TRBD2 as a possible D gene (6 bases). V gave up 1 base and J gave up 3 bases, with 13 bases separating them. Germline CDR1 LNHDA, CDR2 SQIVND (reference sequence). CDR3 size: 15 residues. The chain's CDR3 is CASSIGSGEIYEQYF. For the CDR3, the DNA is TGTGCCAGTAGTATAGGGTCGGGAGAGATCTACGAGCAGTACTTC.

V usage is TRBV19 and J usage is TRBJ1-5; D possibly corresponds to TRBD1 (6 bases). The CDR3 contains 15 residues. V was pared by 4 bases and J by 4 bases, with 14 bases between. The germline V gene encodes CDR1 LNHDA and CDR2 SQIVND (reference sequence). The CDR3 loop reads CASSTTGSKNQPQHF. Here the CDR3 DNA reads TGTGCCAGTAGTACGACAGGTTCTAAGAATCAGCCCCAGCATTTT.

V usage is TRBV11-3 and J usage is TRBJ2-2; D is unresolved. The V end was cut by 4 bases, the J end by 0 bases, with 9 bases between. Germline CDR1 SGHNT, CDR2 YENEEA. The CDR3 covers 15 residues. The CDR3 DNA follows: TGTGCCAGCAGCTCCGCGCGGTCGAACACCGGGGAGCTGTTTTTT. Amino acid sequence: CASSSARSNTGELFF. The whole variable domain, remainder taken from reference TRBV11-3 and TRBJ2-2, is EAGVVQSPRYKIIEKKQPVAFWCNPISGHNTLYWYLQNLGQGPELLIRYENEEAVDDSQLPKDRFSAERLKGVDSTLKIQPAELGDSAVYLCASSSARSNTGELFFGEGSRLTVL.

J is TRBJ2-1 and V is TRBV14, with 9 bases identical to TRBD1. This CDR3 region has 16 residues. The germline gives CDR1 SGHDN, CDR2 FVKESK. Trimming took 3 bases from V and 5 from J; bases not matched to a gene: 8. CDR3 region: CASSQQQGARHNEQFF. In DNA form, the CDR3 reads TGTGCCAGCAGCCAGCAACAGGGGGCGCGGCACAATGAGCAGTTCTTC.

The rearrangement joins TRBV11-3 to TRBJ2-1, with 8 bases fitting TRBD1. Losses at the gene ends were 1 base for V and 5 bases for J; bases not matched to a gene: 7. CDR1 SGHNT and CDR2 YENEEA come from the germline V gene. The CDR3 runs to 16 residues. This CDR3 is CASSLGRDRIHNEQFF. CDR3 coding DNA: TGTGCCAGCAGCTTAGGCCGGGACAGGATTCACAATGAGCAGTTCTTC.

The V gene is TRBV11-2, the J gene TRBJ2-6; D call uncertain. The CDR3 totals 14 residues. The germline V gene has CDR1 SGHAT and CDR2 FQNNGV. V lost 2 bases and J 2 bases, leaving 4 bases between the germline ends. CDR3 sequence: CASSLYTGANVLTF. CDR3 nucleotides: TGTGCCAGCAGCTTATACACTGGGGCCAACGTCCTGACTTTC.

V gene TRBV6-6 combines with J gene TRBJ2-2, with a weak D call TRBD1 (5 bases). V was shortened by 0 bases and J by 4 bases, with 12 bases between the two germline ends. The CDR3 covers 16 residues. Germline CDR1 MNHNY, CDR2 SVGAGI (reference sequence). CDR3 DNA sequence: TGTGCCAGCAGTTACTCTCAGGGCAGGTTCACCGGGGAGCTGTTTTTT. Translating it yields CASSYSQGRFTGELFF.

The chain is built from TRBV19 and TRBJ2-7; 7 positions agree with TRBD1. There are 14 residues in the CDR3. Trimming cost V 4 bases and J 5 bases; bases outside gene matches: 8. Germline V lookup: CDR1 LNHDA, CDR2 SQIVND (reference sequence). In DNA form, the CDR3 reads TGTGCCAGTAGTAAGACCGGGACAGAACACGAGCAGTACTTC. Its protein product is CASSKTGTEHEQYF.

This clone was found once. The gene calls are TRBV5-1 and TRBJ2-1; 10 nucleotides align to TRBD1. The CDR3 has 16 amino acids. Looked up from germline, CDR1 is SGHRS and CDR2 is YFSETQ. The J segment lost 4 bases and the V segment lost 3 bases, leaving 7 bases of the junction unmatched. The CDR3 sequence: CASSWAPGQGYNEQFF. In DNA form, the CDR3 reads TGCGCCAGCAGCTGGGCCCCGGGACAGGGGTACAATGAGCAGTTCTTC.

This clone came up once. The gene calls are TRBV10-3 and TRBJ2-1; 14 bases map to TRBD2. V shed 2 bases and J 3 bases; nucleotides not matched to a gene: 12. The CDR3 is made up of 20 amino acids. Per germline, CDR1 ENHRY and CDR2 SYGVKD. The CDR3 loop reads CAISEVPGLAGEVHYNEQFF. The CDR3 coding sequence is TGTGCCATCAGTGAGGTCCCGGGACTAGCGGGAGAGGTGCACTACAATGAGCAGTTCTTC.

V gene TRBV4-2 combines with J gene TRBJ2-2; TRBD2 agrees at 12 bases. V dropped 6 bases and J dropped 8; count of bases not matched to a gene: 7. Per the germline V gene, CDR1 is LGHNA and CDR2 is YNFKEQ. The CDR3 runs to 15 residues. The CDR3 loop is CASSQTTSGSGELFF. The CDR3 DNA reads as TGTGCCAGCAGTCAAACGACTAGCGGGAGTGGGGAGCTGTTTTTT.

This clone was observed at least ten times. The chain employs TRBV7-8 and TRBJ2-1; maybe TRBD2 (6 bases). Germline V CDR1 and CDR2: SGHVS, FQNEAQ. This CDR3 region has 13 residues. Trimming took off 2 bases at V and 8 bases at J, with 10 bases between the two ends. The CDR3 sequence: CASSLPRRDEQFF. The CDR3 DNA is TGTGCCAGCAGCTTACCCCGGAGGGATGAGCAGTTCTTC.

This clone came up once. This chain joins TRBV15 and TRBJ2-1; D is unresolved. Deletions cut 1 base from V and 0 bases from J, with 7 bases between. The CDR3 is 15 residues long. Germline-derived CDR1 and CDR2 are LNHNV and YYDKDF (reference sequence). CDR3 sequence (DNA): TGTGCCACCAGCAGAGGATCACTCTCCTACAATGAGCAGTTCTTC. It specifies CATSRGSLSYNEQFF.

This clone has a single count. V and J are TRBV7-3 and TRBJ2-7; D is uncertain. The CDR3 is 14 amino acids. The V end was cut by 0 bases, the J end by 0 bases, with 6 bases between. In germline, CDR1 is SGHTA, CDR2 FQGTGA. The CDR3 protein is CASSLTPFSYEQYF. CDR3 DNA sequence: TGTGCCAGCAGCTTAACTCCGTTCTCCTACGAGCAGTACTTC.

Of note for this clone: The same CDR3 arises from other DNA sequences in this sample as well. This chain uses TRBV9 with TRBJ1-2; TRBD1 matches at 8 bases. V lost 0 bases to trimming and J lost 2 bases; unmatched junction nucleotides: 0. The CDR3 runs to 14 residues. CDR1 SGDLS and CDR2 YYNGEE come from the germline V gene. In DNA, the CDR3 is TGTGCCAGCAGCGTAGACAGGGGGAACTATGGCTACACCTTC. Translation: CASSVDRGNYGYTF.

This chain uses TRBV7-2 with TRBJ1-4; D may be TRBD1 (5 bases). Germline V gene data show CDR1 as SGHTA and CDR2 as FQGNSA. The CDR3 runs to 16 residues. V lost 5 bases to trimming and J lost 0 bases, with 13 bases between them. The CDR3 DNA reads as TGTGCCAGCAGCCAGACAGCTAGGGCAACTAATGAAAAACTGTTTTTT. The encoded protein is CASSQTARATNEKLFF.